A selection of T cell receptor beta chains follows, all from one sample in a study of neoadjuvant anti-PD-1 for oral cavity cancer. The table came from immunoSEQ multiplex PCR; TCRdb's copy has only in-frame clones and leaves some out. The sample records about 72,000 clones, around 82% being singletons. The sequences come from PBMCs, collected before nivolumab (anti-PD-1) treatment. These receptor sequences come from a person between 40 and 79 years old with oral cavity squamous cell carcinoma. CDR3s include the opening cysteine and the closing phenylalanine or tryptophan. The order of the fields is V gene, J gene, clone size, D gene, CDR3 protein, CDR3 DNA. D genes are given only for firm matches. Clone size appears in some rows only: once, few, many, or a class for an expanded clone.

TRBV2	TRBJ1-5	few	TRBD1	CASRRTGGLSNQPQHF	TGTGCCAGCAGAAGGACAGGGGGCCTGAGCAATCAGCCCCAGCATTTT
TRBV5-4	TRBJ2-3	.	.	CASSLASSGTDTQYF	TGTGCCAGCAGCTTAGCTAGCTCTGGCACAGATACGCAGTATTTT
TRBV5-1	TRBJ2-7	.	.	CASSHDRTYEQYF	TGCGCCAGCAGCCACGACAGGACCTACGAGCAGTACTTC
TRBV7-9	TRBJ2-7	.	.	CASSLSGGYEQYF	TGTGCCAGCAGCTTATCAGGAGGCTACGAGCAGTACTTC
TRBV5-1	TRBJ2-3	.	.	CASRMDSTDTQYF	TGCGCCAGCAGAATGGACAGCACAGATACGCAGTATTTT
TRBV9	TRBJ1-2	.	.	CASSVLVEEGSGYTF	TGTGCCAGCAGCGTACTAGTCGAGGAGGGTTCTGGCTACACCTTC
TRBV13	TRBJ1-2	.	TRBD1	CASSHGQATNYGYTF	TGTGCCAGCAGCCATGGACAGGCGACTAACTATGGCTACACCTTC
TRBV5-1	TRBJ2-7	.	TRBD1	CASSLSRRDRVVEQYF	TGCGCCAGCAGCTTGAGTAGACGAGACAGGGTGGTCGAGCAGTACTTC
TRBV10-3	TRBJ1-5	.	TRBD1	CATSRDRGGQPQHF	TGTGCCACCAGCCGGGACAGGGGAGGGCAGCCCCAGCATTTT
TRBV11-3	TRBJ2-1	.	TRBD2	CASSRGTSGSYNEQFF	TGTGCCAGCAGCCGAGGGACTAGCGGGTCCTACAATGAGCAGTTCTTC
TRBV5-1	TRBJ1-2	.	TRBD1	CASSLRDSYGYTF	TGCGCCAGCAGCTTGCGGGACAGCTATGGCTACACCTTC
TRBV7-2	TRBJ1-1	.	.	CASSFRTVNTEAFF	TGTGCCAGCAGCTTTCGGACGGTGAACACTGAAGCTTTCTTT
TRBV6-5	TRBJ1-1	.	TRBD1	CASSYSRTGDTEAFF	TGTGCCAGCAGTTACTCTAGGACAGGCGACACTGAAGCTTTCTTT
TRBV6-1	TRBJ2-2	.	.	CAGCLGGANTGELFF	TGTGCCGGATGTCTCGGGGGCGCGAACACCGGGGAGCTGTTTTTT
TRBV7-9	TRBJ2-7	.	TRBD2	CASSLVGGDEQYF	TGTGCCAGCAGCTTAGTTGGGGGGGACGAGCAGTACTTC
TRBV30	TRBJ1-2	.	TRBD1	CAWIRGAGGYTF	TGTGCCTGGATCAGGGGGGCTGGTGGCTACACCTTC
TRBV28	TRBJ2-2	.	.	CATGWGLRSNTGELFF	TGTGCCACGGGTTGGGGGCTCAGGTCGAACACCGGGGAGCTGTTTTTT
TRBV4-1	TRBJ1-3	.	TRBD1	CASSQLTGGYGNTIYF	TGCGCCAGCAGCCAACTAACAGGGGGCTATGGAAACACCATATATTTT
TRBV6-6	TRBJ2-7	.	.	CASSYSSERAYEQYF	TGTGCCAGCAGTTACTCGAGCGAGAGGGCCTACGAGCAGTACTTC
TRBV6-1	TRBJ1-2	.	.	CASSPRGHGYTF	TGTGCCAGCAGCCCCCGGGGGCATGGCTACACCTTC
TRBV7-6	TRBJ2-1	few	.	CASSLGRGSYNEQFF	TGTGCCAGCAGCTTAGGGCGGGGTTCCTACAATGAGCAGTTCTTC
TRBV7-2	TRBJ2-7	.	TRBD2	CASSATSGSFHEQYF	TGTGCCAGCAGCGCAACTAGCGGGAGTTTCCACGAGCAGTACTTC
TRBV5-5	TRBJ2-5	.	TRBD2	CASSLSSGRAGETQYF	TGTGCCAGCAGCTTGAGTAGCGGGAGGGCTGGGGAGACCCAGTACTTC
TRBV19	TRBJ2-7	.	TRBD1	CASSVARDSGLEQYF	TGTGCCAGTAGTGTCGCCCGGGACAGCGGCTTAGAGCAGTACTTC
TRBV10-1	TRBJ2-2	few	.	CASSDPRVTNGELFF	TGCGCCAGCAGTGATCCTAGGGTAACAAACGGGGAGCTGTTTTTT
TRBV30	TRBJ1-6	.	.	CAWSDSNSPLHF	TGTGCCTGGAGCGACAGTAATTCACCCCTCCACTTT
TRBV6-6	TRBJ1-2	.	.	CASSYSFDLGYTF	TGTGCCAGCAGTTATTCTTTTGACCTTGGCTACACCTTC
TRBV5-6	TRBJ2-3	.	.	CASSFGSRKDTQYF	TGTGCCAGCAGCTTCGGCTCCCGCAAAGATACGCAGTATTTT
TRBV19	TRBJ2-4	.	.	CASRGLAKNIQYF	TGTGCCAGTAGGGGGCTAGCCAAAAACATTCAGTACTTC
TRBV7-9	TRBJ2-5	.	.	CASSLNSPQETQYF	TGTGCCAGCAGCTTAAATAGTCCACAAGAGACCCAGTACTTC
TRBV30	TRBJ2-7	.	.	CAWSQQGYEQYF	TGTGCCTGGAGCCAACAGGGTTACGAGCAGTACTTC
TRBV7-8	TRBJ1-1	.	.	CASSSMIQGGDTEAFF	TGTGCCAGCAGCTCGATGATACAGGGAGGGGACACTGAAGCTTTCTTT
TRBV9	TRBJ2-3	.	.	CASSVLRVPTDTQYF	TGTGCCAGCAGCGTCCTCCGAGTACCCACAGATACGCAGTATTTT
TRBV4-1	TRBJ2-1	.	.	CASSQGWSGPYNEQFF	TGCGCCAGCAGCCAAGGGTGGTCAGGGCCGTACAATGAGCAGTTCTTC
TRBV10-1	TRBJ2-2	.	.	CASSESTWYNTGELFF	TGCGCCAGCAGTGAGTCTACCTGGTATAACACCGGGGAGCTGTTTTTT
TRBV29-1	TRBJ1-2	.	.	CSVGGFDGYTF	TGCAGCGTTGGAGGTTTCGATGGCTACACCTTC
TRBV6-5	TRBJ1-6	few	.	CASSYGFTKNSPLHF	TGTGCCAGCAGTTACGGGTTTACCAAAAATTCACCCCTCCACTTT
TRBV5-1	TRBJ2-5	.	TRBD1	CASRKDRVRETQYF	TGCGCCAGCAGAAAAGACAGGGTTAGAGAGACCCAGTACTTC
TRBV5-1	TRBJ2-5	.	.	CASSLENSQGGQYF	TGCGCCAGCAGCTTGGAGAACAGTCAAGGGGGCCAGTACTTC
TRBV27	TRBJ1-6	.	TRBD1	CASRQLRTGPWNSPLHF	TGTGCCAGCAGACAATTACGGACAGGCCCTTGGAATTCACCCCTCCACTTT
TRBV2	TRBJ2-2	.	TRBD2	CASSLGGGNTGELFF	TGTGCCAGCTCCCTTGGGGGGGGGAACACCGGGGAGCTGTTTTTT
TRBV28	TRBJ2-1	.	.	CASSKGDGKSYNEQFF	TGTGCCAGCAGCAAGGGGGACGGGAAATCCTACAATGAGCAGTTCTTC